The 19 T cell receptor beta chains presented below share a single source sample, sequenced in a study of radiotherapy plus CTLA-4 blockade in lung cancer. Sequencing used immunoSEQ multiplex PCR; TCRdb keeps in-frame clones, though not all of them. The sample includes roughly 130,000 clones, 85% to 90% of them seen just once. Source: peripheral blood, taken from a patient treated with radiotherapy plus ipilimumab. The receptors shown here come from a human donor with non-small cell lung cancer that progressed on radiotherapy plus ipilimumab.

The sample holds one count of this clone. The J gene is TRBJ2-1, the V gene TRBV5-1; D unresolved. This CDR3 has 13 amino acids. Germline V lookup: CDR1 SGHRS, CDR2 YFSETQ. V was trimmed by 0 bases and J by 5 bases, leaving 6 bases between them. In nucleotides, the CDR3 is TGCGCCAGCAGCTTGGGCGATAACAATGAGCAGTTCTTC. Translated: CASSLGDNNEQFF.

The V gene is TRBV6-1, the J gene TRBJ2-7; maybe TRBD1 (6 bases). Germline V gene lookup returns CDR1 MNHNS and CDR2 SASEGT. The CDR3 totals 13 residues. Trimming left V 7 bases short and J 6 bases short, with 16 bases between. CDR3 protein: CASTNRVFGEQYF. As DNA, the CDR3 is TGTGCCAGCACAAACAGGGTCTTCGGCGAGCAGTACTTC.

This chain links TRBV5-1 with TRBJ2-7; maybe TRBD1 (6 bases). CDR3 length: 15 residues. Trimming took off 5 bases at V and 3 bases at J, with 18 bases between the two ends. The germline V gene encodes CDR1 SGHRS and CDR2 YFSETQ. CDR3 region: CASRTGPGRNYEQYF. The CDR3 DNA sequence: TGCGCCAGCAGGACAGGCCCGGGTAGGAACTACGAGCAGTACTTC.

This clone was recorded a few times. V is TRBV5-1 and J is TRBJ2-7; D call uncertain. V lost 7 bases to trimming and J lost 7 bases, with 18 bases between them. Germline V gene data show CDR1 as SGHRS and CDR2 as YFSETQ. The CDR3 has 13 residues. Written as DNA, the CDR3 is TGCGCCAGCCCCTCTCTACGTTCCGGGGAGCAGTACTTC. This codes for CASPSLRSGEQYF.

The rearrangement joins TRBV6-5 to TRBJ2-7; TRBD2 matches at 8 bases. CDR1 and CDR2 from the germline V gene are MNHEY and SVGAGI. The J segment lost 5 bases and the V segment lost 6 bases, leaving 6 bases of the junction unmatched. This CDR3 has 13 residues. CDR3 loop: CASRETSADEQYF. CDR3 bases: TGTGCCAGCAGAGAGACTAGCGCAGACGAGCAGTACTTC.

The chain employs TRBV5-4 and TRBJ1-5; 7 bases align to TRBD1. This CDR3 spans 15 amino acids. Germline assignment: CDR1 SGHNT and CDR2 YYREEE (reference sequence). V lost 4 bases and J lost 2; bases outside the gene matches: 6. CDR3 nucleotide sequence: TGTGCCAGCAGCGTAGGGGGCGCAGGCAATCAGCCCCAGCATTTT. Protein: CASSVGGAGNQPQHF.

In its sample, this clone was seen once. V is TRBV5-6 and J is TRBJ2-7; a weak D match, TRBD2 (5 bases). The length of the CDR3 is 15 residues. Deletions cut 4 bases from V and 1 base from J, with 15 bases between. The V gene's germline CDR1 is SGHDT and CDR2 YYEEEE. The CDR3, as DNA: TGTGCCAGCAGCAGCCCAGGTAGACTATCCTACGAGCAGTACTTC. Its translation is CASSSPGRLSYEQYF.

The rearrangement uses TRBV5-1 and TRBJ1-1; unclear D gene. With 3 bases removed from V and 0 bases from J, the gap between germline ends came to 6 bases. The CDR3 has 13 amino acids. Germline-derived CDR1 and CDR2 are SGHRS and YFSETQ. CDR3 nucleotide sequence: TGCGCCAGCAGCTCCGGATTGAACACTGAAGCTTTCTTT. Protein sequence: CASSSGLNTEAFF.

This chain connects TRBV19 to TRBJ2-1; 9 bases align to TRBD2. The V gene's germline CDR1 is LNHDA and CDR2 SQIVND (reference sequence). This CDR3 is 14 amino acids long. V shed 9 bases and J 9 bases; nucleotides not matched to a gene: 12. CDR3 nucleotides: TGTGCCAGCCGGTTGGTAGCGGGAGTAAGTGAGCAGTTCTTC. Its translation: CASRLVAGVSEQFF.

The chain employs TRBV29-1 and TRBJ1-2; D may be TRBD1 (6 bases). V lost 7 bases and J lost 3, with 15 bases in between. This CDR3 region has 13 residues. Per the germline V gene, CDR1 is SQVTM and CDR2 is ANQGSEA. DNA of the CDR3: TGCAGCGCCGAGGGGGGCAGGGACTATGGCTACACCTTC. It codes for CSAEGGRDYGYTF.

The chain carries TRBV11-3 and TRBJ2-2; D possibly corresponds to TRBD1 (6 bases). This CDR3 region has 16 residues. V dropped 3 bases and J dropped 4 bases, with 15 bases sitting between them. Germline V lookup: CDR1 SGHNT, CDR2 YENEEA. CDR3 in DNA: TGTGCCAGCAGCTTTGGGCGAACAGGGACCACCGGGGAGCTGTTTTTT. It specifies CASSFGRTGTTGELFF.

The V and J genes are TRBV11-3 and TRBJ2-2; D gene ambiguous. Trimming removed 3 bases at V and 10 bases at J, with 6 bases between. Germline V lookup: CDR1 SGHNT, CDR2 YENEEA. This CDR3 contains 11 residues. The CDR3 reads CASSLDEELFF. Written as DNA, the CDR3 is TGTGCCAGCAGCTTGGACGAGGAGCTGTTTTTT.

The chain uses TRBV10-3 and TRBJ2-7; 10 nucleotides agree with TRBD2. CDR1 and CDR2 (germline): ENHRY, SYGVKD. This CDR3 is 18 amino acids long. With V trimmed by 4 bases and J by 0 bases, 12 bases remained unmatched. The DNA for the CDR3 is TGTGCCATCAGTGGCGCTAGCGGGAGTGGGACATCCTCCTACGAGCAGTACTTC. Translating gives CAISGASGSGTSSYEQYF.

V is TRBV29-1 and J is TRBJ2-7, with TRBD1 identical over 8 bases. The CDR3 is 11 amino acids. Unmatched junction bases numbered 4, after V lost 5 bases and J lost 7 bases. Germline V gene lookup returns CDR1 SQVTM and CDR2 ANQGSEA. CDR3 DNA sequence: TGCAGCGTTTGGACAGGGCTTGAGCAGTACTTC. Its protein is CSVWTGLEQYF.

V and J are TRBV11-3 and TRBJ2-1; 11 nucleotides agree with TRBD2. Germline trimming cut 5 bases from V and 2 bases from J; bases unmatched to any gene: 11. Germline loops: CDR1 SGHNT, CDR2 YENEEA. CDR3 length equals 18 residues. The DNA of the CDR3 is TGTGCCAGCAGCCCCGGACAGCTGGGACTAGCGGCCTACAATGAGCAGTTCTTC. Its translation is CASSPGQLGLAAYNEQFF. The whole variable domain, filled in from reference TRBV11-3 and TRBJ2-1, reads EAGVVQSPRYKIIEKKQPVAFWCNPISGHNTLYWYLQNLGQGPELLIRYENEEAVDDSQLPKDRFSAERLKGVDSTLKIQPAELGDSAVYLCASSPGQLGLAAYNEQFFGPGTRLTVL.

This clone was detected a few times. The chain recombines TRBV5-4 with TRBJ1-1; TRBD1 aligns across 8 bases. V lost 1 base to trimming and J lost 5 bases; unmatched junction nucleotides: 1. CDR1 and CDR2 (germline): SGHNT, YYREEE (reference sequence). There are 13 residues in the CDR3. The CDR3 DNA reads as TGTGCCAGCAGCTTGACAGGGGGGACTGAAGCTTTCTTT. As protein: CASSLTGGTEAFF.

The chain couples TRBV6-6 to TRBJ1-1, with a tentative D call TRBD1 (6 bases). Deletions cut 2 bases from V and 9 bases from J, with 10 bases between. Per the germline V gene, CDR1 is MNHNY and CDR2 is SVGAGI (reference sequence). CDR3 size: 12 residues. This CDR3 reads CASSYGGLQAFF. The CDR3 region has the DNA TGTGCCAGCAGTTACGGGGGGCTACAAGCTTTCTTT.

V and J are TRBV29-1 and TRBJ2-2; 7 positions agree with TRBD1. V gave up 6 bases and J gave up 6 bases; unmatched junction bases: 10. This CDR3 comprises 14 residues. Germline lookup yields CDR1 SQVTM and CDR2 ANQGSEA. CDR3 nucleotide sequence: TGCAGCGTCCGGACCGACAGGGTCTCCGGGGAGCTGTTTTTT. Translated: CSVRTDRVSGELFF.

This clone has a handful of counts. This rearrangement joins TRBV4-1 to TRBJ1-2; possibly TRBD1 for D (5 bases). The CDR3 has 14 amino acids. Germline assignment: CDR1 MGHRA and CDR2 YSYEKL. V lost 2 bases to trimming and J lost 8 bases, with 15 bases between them. As DNA, the CDR3 is TGCGCCAGCAGCCAAACCGGGACGACTTCGGGCTACACCTTC. Protein sequence: CASSQTGTTSGYTF.